Presented here are 4 T cell receptor beta chains from one specimen sequenced in a study of CD8 T cells in ankylosing spondylitis. Findings of the study overall: A TCR beta motif of several highly homologous variants seemed to mark ankylosing spondylitis blood.

The antigens these receptors bind are not known. A single record per CDR3 protein comes from TCRdb applying MiXCR to the 5' RACE reads. This sample has around 770,000 distinct CDR3 sequences, with around 19% found just once. The specimen was blood, either unsorted or a sorted T cell fraction (not recorded which). The receptors were sampled from a male donor with ankylosing spondylitis.

The chain combines TRBV12-3 or TRBV12-4 with TRBJ1-6, with 9 bases aligning to TRBD1. With 4 bases clipped from V and 12 bases from J, the junction kept 7 bases outside the gene matches. The CDR3 spans 14 residues. CDR3 region: CASSSGQGMGPLHF. CDR3 coding DNA: TGTGCCAGCAGTTCGGGACAGGGAATGGGACCCCTCCACTTT.

This clonotype was recorded a few times. J is TRBJ2-2 and V is TRBV25-1; 9 nucleotides agree with TRBD1. Germline lookup yields CDR1 MGHDK and CDR2 SYGVNS. The V gene end was trimmed by 1 base and the J gene end by 5 bases; junction bases not matched to a gene: 5. The CDR3 contains 16 residues. CDR3 protein: CASSEWGQGGTGELFF. The CDR3 DNA reads as TGTGCCAGCAGTGAATGGGGACAGGGTGGGACCGGGGAGCTGTTTTTT.

This clonotype was counted between two and nine times. The chain is built from TRBV20-1 and TRBJ1-2, with D tentatively TRBD1 (5 bases). Germline V gives CDR1 DFQATT, CDR2 SNEGSKA (reference sequence). This CDR3 is 12 amino acids long. With 1 base removed from V and 8 bases from J, the gap between germline ends came to 11 bases. The chain's CDR3 is CSARGMGGGYTF. CDR3 nucleotide sequence: TGCAGTGCTAGAGGCATGGGGGGGGGCTACACCTTC.

The table lists this clonotype with a few counts. The chain recombines TRBV6-2 or TRBV6-3 with TRBJ1-1; D uncertain. In germline, CDR1 is MNHEY, CDR2 SVGEGT. The CDR3 contains 13 residues. Trimming took off 6 bases at V and 6 bases at J, with 14 bases between the two ends. The CDR3 nucleotides read TGTGCCAGCAGCCACCAGAGGCAGCCTGAAGCTTTCTTT. Encoded protein: CASSHQRQPEAFF.